Described below is a single T cell receptor (beta chain) sequence and its context. Its target is unknown. The entry originates in a study of blood T cells in healthy people across ages. Study results and limitations: Per million T cells, the diversity of TCR beta decreased roughly linearly as age advanced.

This CDR3 spans 12 amino acids. Germline CDR1 is DFQATT and CDR2 is SNEGSKA (reference sequence). With 3 bases removed from V and 12 bases from J, the gap between germline ends came to 15 bases. For the second PCR, which ran for 7 to 11 cycles, a sample-barcoded 5' primer and a J-beta primer mix were used. TCRdb itself ran the 5' RACE reads through MiXCR, one entry per CDR3 protein. The table has over a million distinct CDR3 sequences, around 55% seen once; the top ten hold about 6.7%. The donors, aged roughly 6 to 100, were healthy Caucasians from Russia. The V gene is TRBV20-1, the J gene TRBJ2-1, with D tentatively TRBD1 (5 bases). What was sequenced was blood. The TCR comes from a man between 18 and 35 years old in good health. CDR3 DNA sequence: TGCAGTGCTAGGATGCCGGACATTGGGCAGTTCTTC. This codes for CSARMPDIGQFF.